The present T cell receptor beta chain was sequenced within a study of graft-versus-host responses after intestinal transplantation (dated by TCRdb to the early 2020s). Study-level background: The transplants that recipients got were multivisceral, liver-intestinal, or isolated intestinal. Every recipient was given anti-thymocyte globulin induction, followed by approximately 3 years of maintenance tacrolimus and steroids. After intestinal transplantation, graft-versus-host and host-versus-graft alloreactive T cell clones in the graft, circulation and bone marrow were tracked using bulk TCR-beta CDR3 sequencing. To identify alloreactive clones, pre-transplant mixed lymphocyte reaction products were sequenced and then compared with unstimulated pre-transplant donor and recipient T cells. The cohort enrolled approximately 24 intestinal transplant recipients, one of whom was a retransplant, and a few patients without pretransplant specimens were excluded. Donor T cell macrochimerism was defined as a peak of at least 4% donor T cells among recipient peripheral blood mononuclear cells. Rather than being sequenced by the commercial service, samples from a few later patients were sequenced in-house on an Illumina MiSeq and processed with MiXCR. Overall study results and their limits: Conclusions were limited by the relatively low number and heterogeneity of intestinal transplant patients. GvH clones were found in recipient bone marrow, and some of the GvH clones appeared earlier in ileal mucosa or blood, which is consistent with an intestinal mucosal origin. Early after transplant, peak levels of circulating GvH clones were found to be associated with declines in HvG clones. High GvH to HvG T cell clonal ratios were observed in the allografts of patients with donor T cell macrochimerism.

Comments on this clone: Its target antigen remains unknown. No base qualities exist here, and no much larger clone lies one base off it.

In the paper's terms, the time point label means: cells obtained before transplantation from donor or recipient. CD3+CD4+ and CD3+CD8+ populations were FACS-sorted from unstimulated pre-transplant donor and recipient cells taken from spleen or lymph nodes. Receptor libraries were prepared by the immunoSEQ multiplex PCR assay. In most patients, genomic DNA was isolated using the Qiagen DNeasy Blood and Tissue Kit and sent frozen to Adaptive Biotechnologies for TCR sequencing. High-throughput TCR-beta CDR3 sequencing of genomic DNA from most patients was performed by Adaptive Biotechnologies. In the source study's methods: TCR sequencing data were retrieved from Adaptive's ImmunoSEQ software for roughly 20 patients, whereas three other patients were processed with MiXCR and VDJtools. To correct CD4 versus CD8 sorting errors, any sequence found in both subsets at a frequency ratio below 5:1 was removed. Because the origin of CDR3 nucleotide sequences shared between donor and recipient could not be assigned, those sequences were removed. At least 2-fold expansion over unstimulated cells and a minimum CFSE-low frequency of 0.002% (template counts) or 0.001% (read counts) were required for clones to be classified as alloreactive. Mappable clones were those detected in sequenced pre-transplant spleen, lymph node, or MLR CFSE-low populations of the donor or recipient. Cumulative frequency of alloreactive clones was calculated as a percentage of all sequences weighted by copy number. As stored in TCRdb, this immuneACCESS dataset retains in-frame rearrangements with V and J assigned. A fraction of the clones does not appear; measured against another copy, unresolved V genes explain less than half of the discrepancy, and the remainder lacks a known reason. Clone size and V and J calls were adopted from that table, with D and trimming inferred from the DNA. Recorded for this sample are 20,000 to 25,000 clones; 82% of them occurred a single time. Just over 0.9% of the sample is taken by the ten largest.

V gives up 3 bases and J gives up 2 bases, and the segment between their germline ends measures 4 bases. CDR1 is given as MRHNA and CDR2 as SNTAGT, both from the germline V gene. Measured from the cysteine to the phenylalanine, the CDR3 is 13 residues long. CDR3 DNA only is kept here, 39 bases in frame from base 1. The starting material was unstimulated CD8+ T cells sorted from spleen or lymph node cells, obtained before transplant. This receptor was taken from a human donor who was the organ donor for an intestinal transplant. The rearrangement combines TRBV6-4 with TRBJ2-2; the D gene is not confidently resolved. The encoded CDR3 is CASSEDNTGELFF. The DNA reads TGTGCCAGCAGTGAGGACAACACCGGGGAGCTGTTTTTT.